This T cell receptor beta chain was obtained from a study of blood T cell repertoires in COVID-19. The CDR3 is made up of 13 amino acids. The germline CDR1 and CDR2 sequences are MGHRA and YSYEKL. The V end lost 2 bases, the J end lost 7 bases, and 9 bases lay between the germline ends. Measured with immunoSEQ multiplex PCR; TCRdb has only the in-frame clones, and not every one. The repertoire consists of some 420,000 clones, with 75% to 90% occurring once and the leading ten covering around 1.1%. This TCR came from a man aged 25 to 40 who had recovered from COVID-19. The source material was PBMCs or T cells enriched from blood (not recorded which). The chain employs TRBV4-1 and TRBJ2-1; a weak D match, TRBD2 (6 bases). The CDR3 region has the DNA TGCGCCAGCAGCCAAATGGGGGGAAATGAGCAGTTCTTC. Translation gives CASSQMGGNEQFF.